This is a list of T cell receptor beta chains from one sample in a study of shared clonotypes between healthy human individuals. The protocol was immunoSEQ multiplex PCR, while the TCRdb copy is restricted to in-frame clones and leaves out a portion. The profile covers some 2,000,000 clones, with 90% to 96% appearing a single time and about 0.13% taken by the ten largest. The sequenced sample consisted of naive CD4+ T cells sorted from blood. The source is a man between 18 and 35 years old in good health. Each CDR3 is given with its conserved first and last residue. A D gene is named only where the DNA matches it firmly. A row's size may be missing; if present it is once, few, many or a size class.

V gene: TRBV30
J gene: TRBJ2-5
D gene: TRBD1
clone size: NA
CDR3 DNA: TGTGCCTGGAGTGGGGGGACAGGGAAGAAAGAGACCCAGTACTTC
CDR3 protein: CAWSGGTGKKETQYF

V gene: TRBV28
J gene: TRBJ2-3
D gene: NA
clone size: NA
CDR3 DNA: TGTGCCAGCAGCCCGGGGACGGGGTATGGCACAGATACGCAGTATTTT
CDR3 protein: CASSPGTGYGTDTQYF

V gene: TRBV18
J gene: TRBJ1-3
D gene: TRBD1
clone size: NA
CDR3 DNA: TGTGCCAGCTCACGACAGGGGGCTGGAAACACCATATATTTT
CDR3 protein: CASSRQGAGNTIYF

V gene: TRBV4-3
J gene: TRBJ2-7
D gene: NA
clone size: NA
CDR3 DNA: TGCGCCAGCAGCCAAGTGAGGGGGGTCCAGGATAAGTACTTC
CDR3 protein: CASSQVRGVQDKYF

V gene: TRBV28
J gene: TRBJ1-2
D gene: NA
clone size: NA
CDR3 DNA: TGTGCCAGCAAGGAGGGTAACTATGGCTACACCTTC
CDR3 protein: CASKEGNYGYTF

V gene: TRBV2
J gene: TRBJ2-4
D gene: TRBD1
clone size: NA
CDR3 DNA: TGTGCCAGCAGTTTCCAGGGGGCGAAAGGCAAAAACATTCAGTACTTC
CDR3 protein: CASSFQGAKGKNIQYF

V gene: TRBV9
J gene: TRBJ2-3
D gene: TRBD2
clone size: NA
CDR3 DNA: TGTGCCAGCAGCCCCCACGAGAGCGGGATACAGCATACGCAGTATTTT
CDR3 protein: CASSPHESGIQHTQYF

V gene: TRBV5-4
J gene: TRBJ2-7
D gene: TRBD2
clone size: NA
CDR3 DNA: TGTGCCAGCAGCTTGTGGGCGGGAGGCTCCTACGAGCAGTACTTC
CDR3 protein: CASSLWAGGSYEQYF

V gene: TRBV12-5
J gene: TRBJ1-1
D gene: TRBD1
clone size: once
CDR3 DNA: TGTGCTAGTGGTTTGGCTACAGGGGGCTCTCTGGGCACTGAAGCTTTCTTT
CDR3 protein: CASGLATGGSLGTEAFF

V gene: TRBV5-1
J gene: TRBJ1-1
D gene: NA
clone size: NA
CDR3 DNA: TGCGCCAGCAGCTTGGTGGGACGGTCTGAAGCTTTCTTT
CDR3 protein: CASSLVGRSEAFF

V gene: TRBV7-9
J gene: TRBJ2-3
D gene: NA
clone size: NA
CDR3 DNA: TGTGCCAGCAGCTCTTCGGCTAGCACAGATACGCAGTATTTT
CDR3 protein: CASSSSASTDTQYF

V gene: TRBV10-3
J gene: TRBJ2-3
D gene: NA
clone size: NA
CDR3 DNA: TGTGCCATATCTCCGGCCCCCAGGGGAGGGCCGTCAGATACGCAGTATTTT
CDR3 protein: CAISPAPRGGPSDTQYF

V gene: TRBV18
J gene: TRBJ2-7
D gene: NA
clone size: NA
CDR3 DNA: TGTGCCAGCTCACCGGGAGCAATCCTCGAGCAGTACTTC
CDR3 protein: CASSPGAILEQYF

V gene: TRBV10-1
J gene: TRBJ2-7
D gene: NA
clone size: NA
CDR3 DNA: TGCGCCAGCAGTGAGGGGGTCGGCACGTCCTACGAGCAGTACTTC
CDR3 protein: CASSEGVGTSYEQYF

V gene: TRBV5-6
J gene: TRBJ2-4
D gene: TRBD1
clone size: NA
CDR3 DNA: TGTGCCAGCAGCCCCGACAGGGGGCTGGCCAAAAACATTCAGTACTTC
CDR3 protein: CASSPDRGLAKNIQYF

V gene: TRBV2
J gene: TRBJ2-5
D gene: TRBD2
clone size: NA
CDR3 DNA: TGTGCCAGCACCGGACTAGCGGGACAAGAGACCCAGTACTTC
CDR3 protein: CASTGLAGQETQYF

V gene: TRBV5-1
J gene: TRBJ2-1
D gene: TRBD2
clone size: NA
CDR3 DNA: TGCGCCAGCAGCTCTTTAGGGACTAGCGGGAATGAGCAGTTCTTC
CDR3 protein: CASSSLGTSGNEQFF

V gene: TRBV6-6
J gene: TRBJ1-2
D gene: NA
clone size: once
CDR3 DNA: TGTGCCAGCAATAGCGGCCAGGGTACTGGCTACACCTTC
CDR3 protein: CASNSGQGTGYTF

V gene: TRBV4-3
J gene: TRBJ2-4
D gene: TRBD2
clone size: NA
CDR3 DNA: TGCGCCAGCAGCCAAGAGGGGGGAGGGAACATTCAGTACTTC
CDR3 protein: CASSQEGGGNIQYF

V gene: TRBV19
J gene: TRBJ1-5
D gene: NA
clone size: NA
CDR3 DNA: TGTGCCAGTAGTATAGTAGGGATAGGAATCCAGCCCCAGCATTTT
CDR3 protein: CASSIVGIGIQPQHF

V gene: TRBV10-2
J gene: TRBJ2-7
D gene: TRBD1
clone size: NA
CDR3 DNA: TGCGCCAGCAGCACGGGGTGGGGACAGACCTACGAGCAGTACTTC
CDR3 protein: CASSTGWGQTYEQYF

V gene: TRBV5-1
J gene: TRBJ2-2
D gene: NA
clone size: NA
CDR3 DNA: TGCGCCAGCAGCTCGCCCAACGGGCTTGGGGAGCTGTTTTTT
CDR3 protein: CASSSPNGLGELFF

V gene: TRBV19
J gene: TRBJ2-7
D gene: TRBD2
clone size: NA
CDR3 DNA: TGTGCCAGTAGTATTGGACTAGAATGGGACGAGCAGTACTTC
CDR3 protein: CASSIGLEWDEQYF

V gene: TRBV10-3
J gene: TRBJ2-2
D gene: NA
clone size: NA
CDR3 DNA: TGTGCCATCAGTGAGTCTGGGGACACCGGGGAGCTGTTTTTT
CDR3 protein: CAISESGDTGELFF

V gene: TRBV5-4
J gene: TRBJ2-3
D gene: NA
clone size: once
CDR3 DNA: TGTGCCAGCAGCCCCCTCGGGGTGAGCACAGATACGCAGTATTTT
CDR3 protein: CASSPLGVSTDTQYF

V gene: TRBV18
J gene: TRBJ2-3
D gene: TRBD1
clone size: NA
CDR3 DNA: TGTGCCAGCTCATTCCTGCAGGGGGTACCAGATACGCAGTATTTT
CDR3 protein: CASSFLQGVPDTQYF

V gene: TRBV2
J gene: TRBJ1-6
D gene: NA
clone size: once
CDR3 DNA: TGTGCCAGCAGTGAAAATCCGGGGCGGTATTCACCCCTCCACTTT
CDR3 protein: CASSENPGRYSPLHF

V gene: TRBV7-2
J gene: TRBJ2-1
D gene: NA
clone size: NA
CDR3 DNA: TGTGCCAGCAGCTTAGGGGCGGGATGGTACAATGAGCAGTTCTTC
CDR3 protein: CASSLGAGWYNEQFF

V gene: TRBV6-6
J gene: TRBJ2-3
D gene: TRBD2
clone size: NA
CDR3 DNA: TGTGCCAGCAGTTACATGCGGGGGGGGACAGATACGCAGTATTTT
CDR3 protein: CASSYMRGGTDTQYF

V gene: TRBV5-4
J gene: TRBJ2-1
D gene: NA
clone size: NA
CDR3 DNA: TGTGCCAGCAGCTTGGTTGGGGCCTCCTACAATGAGCAGTTCTTC
CDR3 protein: CASSLVGASYNEQFF

V gene: TRBV14
J gene: TRBJ2-5
D gene: NA
clone size: NA
CDR3 DNA: TGTGCCAGCAGCCACGGTGAGACCCAGTACTTC
CDR3 protein: CASSHGETQYF

V gene: TRBV7-3
J gene: TRBJ2-1
D gene: NA
clone size: NA
CDR3 DNA: TGTGCCAGCAGCTTAGGGGGAATTGGGGAGAATGAGCAGTTCTTC
CDR3 protein: CASSLGGIGENEQFF

V gene: TRBV7-2
J gene: TRBJ2-7
D gene: NA
clone size: NA
CDR3 DNA: TGTGCCAGCAGCTTAGGGGGCCGCCACGAGCAGTACTTC
CDR3 protein: CASSLGGRHEQYF

V gene: TRBV29-1
J gene: TRBJ2-7
D gene: NA
clone size: NA
CDR3 DNA: TGCAGCGCTTACTTAGGGAAAACAGGTCTGGGCGAGCAGTACTTC
CDR3 protein: CSAYLGKTGLGEQYF

V gene: TRBV30
J gene: TRBJ1-4
D gene: NA
clone size: NA
CDR3 DNA: TGTGCCTGGAGTGTAATGGGCGCCGACAGTAAAGAAAAACTGTTTTTT
CDR3 protein: CAWSVMGADSKEKLFF

V gene: TRBV28
J gene: TRBJ1-2
D gene: NA
clone size: NA
CDR3 DNA: TGTGCCAGCAGTCTCGACTCCGCGGGGGACTATGGCTACACCTTC
CDR3 protein: CASSLDSAGDYGYTF

V gene: TRBV10-3
J gene: TRBJ1-4
D gene: NA
clone size: NA
CDR3 DNA: TGTGCCACCTCGGGGGGGACAAAACTGTTTTTT
CDR3 protein: CATSGGTKLFF